The clone carrying this TCR beta chain came up a few times. The data were obtained in a study of metastatic and nonmetastatic thyroid tumors. Not a single patient had been given any form of treatment at any point before undergoing thyroid surgery. In the original processing: The study took CDR3 differences across clinicopathological groups and made a distant-metastasis classifier for papillary thyroid cancer from them. TCRdb re-called clones from the PCR reads using MiXCR. It is TCRdb's table, rather than the study itself, that gives the V and J calls and clone size. The sample shows 30,000 to 45,000 clones, roughly 28% of them seen only once. This CDR3 comprises 14 residues. Deletions cut 4 bases from V and 7 bases from J, with 13 bases between. Germline CDR1 reads MNHNS; CDR2 reads SASEGT.

Material: blood. This receptor was obtained from a male donor with papillary thyroid cancer or a benign thyroid nodule (not recorded which). Some clones in this sample may be carry-over from other donors' samples. This rearrangement joins TRBV6-1 to TRBJ1-4, with a tentative D call TRBD1 (5 bases). The CDR3 DNA follows: TGTGCCAGCAGTGGACTACAGGAAGGTGAAAAACTGTTTTTT. The encoded protein is CASSGLQEGEKLFF.